Listed below are T cell receptor beta chains from one sample, sequenced in a study of cytomegalovirus exposure and HLA in healthy donors. Assay used: immunoSEQ multiplex PCR; TCRdb lists only in-frame clones, some missing. The sample carries 120,000 or so clones, 81% recorded once. The sequenced sample was PBMCs. Receptors originate from a man aged 18 to 29 in good health and CMV-seronegative. CDR3s include the opening cysteine and the closing phenylalanine or tryptophan. Each record gives: J gene, V gene, D gene, clone size, CDR3 protein, CDR3 DNA. A D gene is named only where the DNA matches it firmly. Part of the rows lack a size; the others show once, few, many or a class for expanded clones.

TRBJ2-5,TRBV5-1,TRBD2,once,CASRDGGGAETQYF,TGCGCCAGCAGGGATGGCGGGGGGGCAGAGACCCAGTACTTC
TRBJ2-7,TRBV27,NA,NA,CASSLPLRGGAYEQYF,TGTGCCAGCAGTTTACCCCTTAGGGGGGGAGCCTACGAGCAGTACTTC
TRBJ2-6,TRBV13,TRBD1,NA,CASSFRGKTGANVLTF,TGTGCCAGCAGCTTCAGGGGGAAAACTGGGGCCAACGTCCTGACTTTC
TRBJ1-1,TRBV5-1,TRBD1,NA,CASTGTGIMNTEAFF,TGCGCCAGCACCGGGACAGGGATTATGAACACTGAAGCTTTCTTT
TRBJ2-7,TRBV11-2,NA,NA,CASSWGLIGYEQYF,TGTGCCAGCAGCTGGGGGCTCATCGGCTACGAGCAGTACTTC
TRBJ1-2,TRBV7-2,NA,NA,CASSSNIQGYYGYTF,TGTGCCAGCAGCTCAAATATACAGGGTTACTATGGCTACACCTTC
TRBJ1-2,TRBV4-1,TRBD1,NA,CASSRTQGGDYGYTF,TGCGCCAGCAGCCGAACACAGGGGGGGGACTATGGCTACACCTTC
TRBJ1-5,TRBV2,TRBD1,NA,CASRPHRGPSNQPQHF,TGTGCCAGCAGACCCCACAGGGGGCCGAGCAATCAGCCCCAGCATTTT
TRBJ2-2,TRBV7-9,NA,once,CASRRSGREELFF,TGTGCCAGCAGGCGTAGTGGGCGGGAAGAGCTGTTTTTT
TRBJ2-7,TRBV7-3,TRBD2,NA,CASSLKGTSGDFYEQYF,TGTGCCAGCAGCTTAAAGGGGACTAGCGGGGATTTCTACGAGCAGTACTTC
TRBJ1-3,TRBV7-6,TRBD1,NA,CASSLARDSAGATIYF,TGTGCCAGCAGCTTAGCCCGGGACAGTGCTGGAGCCACCATATATTTT
TRBJ1-3,TRBV2,TRBD1,NA,CASIRGTGAPGNTIYF,TGTGCCAGCATAAGAGGAACAGGGGCTCCTGGAAACACCATATATTTT
TRBJ1-1,TRBV18,NA,NA,CASSPNGGGTEAFF,TGTGCCAGCTCACCGAATGGTGGAGGCACTGAAGCTTTCTTT
TRBJ1-2,TRBV25-1,TRBD1,NA,CASSPRQGLDGYTF,TGTGCCAGCAGTCCCCGACAGGGTCTGGATGGCTACACCTTC
TRBJ2-7,TRBV4-2,NA,few,CASSQDYAPTYEQYF,TGTGCCAGCAGCCAAGATTACGCTCCTACCTACGAGCAGTACTTC
TRBJ2-2,TRBV5-4,TRBD2,NA,CASSQRGPNTGELFF,TGTGCCAGCAGCCAGCGGGGCCCGAACACCGGGGAGCTGTTTTTT
TRBJ2-3,TRBV5-1,TRBD2,NA,CASSLAVAGVRSLQDTQYF,TGCGCCAGCAGCTTGGCAGTAGCGGGGGTCCGGAGCTTACAGGATACGCAGTATTTT
TRBJ2-2,TRBV4-2,TRBD1,NA,CASSREDRGNTGELFF,TGTGCCAGCAGCCGCGAGGACAGGGGGAACACCGGGGAGCTGTTTTTT
TRBJ1-2,TRBV7-8,NA,NA,CASSPGGSYGYTF,TGTGCCAGCAGCCCGGGGGGCAGCTATGGCTACACCTTC
TRBJ1-1,TRBV29-1,NA,NA,CSVPEVSGTEAFF,TGCAGCGTTCCCGAAGTCTCCGGCACTGAAGCTTTCTTT
TRBJ2-5,TRBV4-2,TRBD2,few,CASSQNSGGAMETQYF,TGTGCCAGCAGCCAGAATAGCGGGGGGGCCATGGAGACCCAGTACTTC
TRBJ2-1,TRBV4-1,NA,NA,CASSQEGRNEQFF,TGCGCCAGCAGCCAAGAAGGGAGGAATGAGCAGTTCTTC
TRBJ1-5,TRBV10-3,TRBD1,NA,CAISTGGDPNQPQHF,TGTGCCATCAGTACAGGGGGAGACCCTAATCAGCCCCAGCATTTT
TRBJ2-2,TRBV27,TRBD2,NA,CASLLAGGTGELFF,TGTGCCAGTCTTCTAGCGGGGGGAACCGGGGAGCTGTTTTTT
TRBJ2-3,TRBV4-2,TRBD2,NA,CATQAGGGAGDTQYF,TGTGCCACCCAGGCGGGCGGGGGGGCAGGAGATACGCAGTATTTT
TRBJ2-1,TRBV4-3,TRBD2,NA,CASSQDGGGSLNEQFF,TGCGCCAGCAGCCAAGATGGGGGGGGATCCTTGAATGAGCAGTTCTTC
TRBJ2-3,TRBV29-1,TRBD1,NA,CSVLMGQGADTQYF,TGCAGCGTCCTAATGGGGCAGGGGGCAGATACGCAGTATTTT
TRBJ2-1,TRBV7-8,TRBD2,NA,CASSLSSGVVYNEQFF,TGTGCCAGCAGCCTCAGTAGCGGGGTCGTATACAATGAGCAGTTCTTC
TRBJ1-1,TRBV7-9,NA,NA,CASSLPRGLHTEAFF,TGTGCCAGCAGCTTACCCCGGGGTCTTCACACTGAAGCTTTCTTT
TRBJ1-1,TRBV2,NA,NA,CASSADTDTEAFF,TGTGCCAGCAGCGCCGACACTGACACTGAAGCTTTCTTT
TRBJ1-2,TRBV6-5,NA,NA,CASKEGPNYGYTF,TGTGCCAGCAAGGAGGGACCTAACTATGGCTACACCTTC
TRBJ2-2,TRBV7-8,NA,NA,CASSFWQGNTGELFF,TGTGCCAGCAGCTTTTGGCAGGGGAACACCGGGGAGCTGTTTTTT
TRBJ1-6,TRBV21-1,NA,NA,CASPRERGNSPLHF,TGTGCCAGTCCCCGGGAGAGAGGGAATTCACCCCTCCACTTT
TRBJ1-4,TRBV5-1,NA,NA,CASKSPLKDSEKLFF,TGCGCCAGCAAGTCACCACTTAAAGATAGTGAAAAACTGTTTTTT
TRBJ1-2,TRBV9,TRBD1,few,CASSAGTAAARIDGGDGYTF,TGTGCCAGCAGCGCCGGGACAGCTGCCGCTAGAATAGACGGGGGGGATGGCTACACCTTC
TRBJ2-7,TRBV6-5,NA,NA,CASSIRQATYEQYF,TGTGCCAGCAGTATCCGACAGGCCACCTACGAGCAGTACTTC
TRBJ2-5,TRBV28,TRBD1,NA,CASSPAGTGHRETQYF,TGTGCCAGCAGTCCCGCCGGGACAGGTCACCGGGAGACCCAGTACTTC
TRBJ1-1,TRBV7-9,NA,NA,CASSLPGHRTGNTEAFF,TGTGCCAGCAGTTTGCCGGGACACAGAACGGGGAACACTGAAGCTTTCTTT
TRBJ2-3,TRBV5-6,TRBD1,NA,CASSLSTGGLRSDTQYF,TGTGCCAGCAGCTTGTCCACAGGGGGTTTAAGGTCAGATACGCAGTATTTT
TRBJ2-1,TRBV5-4,TRBD2,NA,CASSDPTSGASYNEQFF,TGTGCCAGCAGCGATCCGACTAGCGGGGCCTCCTACAATGAGCAGTTCTTC
TRBJ1-2,TRBV6-5,NA,NA,CASRPGVGGGYGYTF,TGTGCCAGCAGGCCAGGCGTAGGGGGGGGCTATGGCTACACCTTC
TRBJ2-1,TRBV19,NA,NA,CASRVGGGPSDEQFF,TGTGCCAGTAGGGTCGGCGGGGGCCCCTCGGATGAGCAGTTCTTC
TRBJ1-1,TRBV19,NA,NA,CASSITGWNTEAFF,TGTGCCAGTAGTATAACAGGGTGGAACACTGAAGCTTTCTTT
TRBJ1-1,TRBV15,NA,NA,CATSGGGEAFF,TGTGCCACCAGTGGGGGGGGTGAAGCTTTCTTT
TRBJ1-1,TRBV4-1,NA,NA,CASSAGPGTEAFF,TGCGCCAGCAGCGCGGGACCAGGCACTGAAGCTTTCTTT
TRBJ1-6,TRBV27,NA,NA,CASSLELPTNNSPLHF,TGTGCCAGCAGTTTAGAACTCCCCACTAATAATTCACCCCTCCACTTT